The rows below give T cell receptor beta chains drawn from one sample of a study of T cell responses to AZD1222 COVID-19 vaccine. The assay was immunoSEQ multiplex PCR, and TCRdb's table has in-frame clones only and misses some. The sample lists roughly 81,000 clones, 86% seen once, with under 9% in the top ten. Sample: peripheral blood, taken on day 0 of AZD1222 vaccination. Receptor source: an adult in good health. The CDR3 runs from the conserved cysteine through the conserved F or W. The D gene is left open where the match is weak. Only part of the rows carry a size: once, few, many, or a class if the clone is expanded.

V gene	clone size	D gene	CDR3 length	J gene	CDR3 DNA	CDR3 protein
TRBV5-6	.	.	12	TRBJ1-5	TGTGCCAGCAGCTTGGTAGGCCAGCCCCAGCATTTT	CASSLVGQPQHF
TRBV6-2/TRBV6-3	.	.	14	TRBJ1-5	TGTGCCAGCAGTCTGGGGGGTAGCAATCAGCCCCAGCATTTT	CASSLGGSNQPQHF
TRBV5-8	.	.	13	TRBJ2-1	TGTGCCAGCAGCCCCTGGAACGGGAAGCTCTTGTTCTTC	CASSPWNGKLLFF
TRBV7-2	.	.	12	TRBJ1-2	TGTGCCAGCAGCTCGGCAGGCTATGGCTACACCTTC	CASSSAGYGYTF
TRBV15	once	.	13	TRBJ2-7	TGTGCCACCAGCAGAGACATCGGCTACGAGCAGTACTTC	CATSRDIGYEQYF
TRBV28	.	.	13	TRBJ2-1	TGTGCCAGCGACACAAGCTCCTACAATGAGCAGTTCTTC	CASDTSSYNEQFF
TRBV7-2	.	TRBD1	15	TRBJ1-1	TGTGCCAGCAGCACACGGACAGGGGTGAACACTGAAGCTTTCTTT	CASSTRTGVNTEAFF
TRBV12-5	.	.	14	TRBJ1-3	TGTGCTAGTGCGGGAGGAAGACTTGGAAACACCATATATTTT	CASAGGRLGNTIYF
TRBV6-4	.	TRBD1	12	TRBJ2-7	TGTGCCAGCAGAGGAACAGGGGACGAGCAGTACTTC	CASRGTGDEQYF
TRBV28	.	TRBD1	14	TRBJ1-6	TGTGCCAGCAGTCATAACAGGGGGAATTCACCCCTCCACTTT	CASSHNRGNSPLHF
TRBV28	.	.	15	TRBJ2-4	TGTGCCAGCAGCCCGGCCCTAGGTACTTGGAACATTCAGTACTTC	CASSPALGTWNIQYF
TRBV24-1	.	TRBD2	17	TRBJ2-5	TGTGCCACCAGTGACCCCCACCTAGCGGGAGGGGAGGAGACCCAGTACTTC	CATSDPHLAGGEETQYF
TRBV6-5	.	.	13	TRBJ1-3	TGTGCCAGCAGCAGGGGCCCCGGAAACACCATATATTTT	CASSRGPGNTIYF
TRBV7-9	.	.	16	TRBJ1-4	TGTGCCAGCAGCTTAGCGTTGGGACCGACTAATGAAAAACTGTTTTTT	CASSLALGPTNEKLFF
TRBV2	.	.	10	TRBJ2-7	TGTGCCAGCAGTGGGGCTCGTCAGTACTTC	CASSGARQYF
TRBV30	.	TRBD1	14	TRBJ2-1	TGTGCCTGGAGTGTAATCGGGACAGGCAATGAGCAGTTCTTC	CAWSVIGTGNEQFF
TRBV6-2/TRBV6-3	.	TRBD2	17	TRBJ2-1	TGTGCCAGCAGTTACCACCCCGGACTAGCGGGAAAGGATGAGCAGTTCTTC	CASSYHPGLAGKDEQFF
TRBV3-1/TRBV3-2	.	TRBD2	17	TRBJ2-2	TGTGCCAGCAGCCCGCTTGGTGGCGGGAGCGACACCGGGGAGCTGTTTTTT	CASSPLGGGSDTGELFF
TRBV28	.	.	15	TRBJ1-1	TGTGCCAGCAGTCCCGGGGCCGACGGGCGCACTGAAGCTTTCTTT	CASSPGADGRTEAFF
TRBV7-9	once	.	15	TRBJ1-1	TGTGCCAGCAGCCCTCTTCTGGGGCAGGCCACTGAAGCTTTCTTT	CASSPLLGQATEAFF
TRBV3-1/TRBV3-2	.	.	14	TRBJ1-6	TGTGCCAGCAGCCAATCACACCATAATTCACCCCTCCACTTT	CASSQSHHNSPLHF
TRBV5-4	.	.	14	TRBJ1-2	TGTGCCAGCAGCTTACAGGGAACGGCCTATGGCTACACCTTC	CASSLQGTAYGYTF
TRBV7-9	.	TRBD1	15	TRBJ2-5	TGTGCCAGCAGCTTAGCCGGGACAGACCAAGAGACCCAGTACTTC	CASSLAGTDQETQYF
TRBV2	.	.	15	TRBJ2-3	TGTGCCAGCAAAGGTTACGGCCCCCAAGCAGATACGCAGTATTTT	CASKGYGPQADTQYF
TRBV14	.	.	15	TRBJ2-2	TGTGCCAGCAGCTTACGACTGAGGAACACCGGGGAGCTGTTTTTT	CASSLRLRNTGELFF
TRBV7-2	.	TRBD1	15	TRBJ1-6	TGTGCCAGCAGCCCACCAGGGACAGGGGCATCACCCCTCCACTTT	CASSPPGTGASPLHF
TRBV30	once	TRBD1	13	TRBJ1-5	TGTGCCTGGACAGGGGGCGCAGATCAGCCCCAGCATTTT	CAWTGGADQPQHF
TRBV15	.	.	15	TRBJ1-5	TGTGCCACCAGCAGAGAGTGGGGCAGCAATCAGCCCCAGCATTTT	CATSREWGSNQPQHF
TRBV11-3	.	.	18	TRBJ1-5	TGTGCCAGCAGCTGGACCTTCACAGGGCTGGGTATCAATCAGCCCCAGCATTTT	CASSWTFTGLGINQPQHF
TRBV28	.	.	12	TRBJ2-1	TGTGCCAGCTGGTCCGGGTGGTATGAGCAGTTCTTC	CASWSGWYEQFF
TRBV4-2	.	.	16	TRBJ1-5	TGTGCCAGCAGCCAAGAGGGGCACAATAGCAATCAGCCCCAGCATTTT	CASSQEGHNSNQPQHF
TRBV9	.	.	19	TRBJ2-6	TGTGCCAGCAGCTCACCGTCGACTAGGTGGAAGTCTGGGGCCAACGTCCTGACTTTC	CASSSPSTRWKSGANVLTF
TRBV24-1	.	TRBD1	16	TRBJ2-6	TGTGCCACCAGTGGCCCCCGGACAGGTGGGGCCAACGTCCTGACTTTC	CATSGPRTGGANVLTF
TRBV6-1	.	.	18	TRBJ2-6	TGTGCCAGCAGTGAAGGAGCGTTCCCCCGCTCTGGGGCCAACGTCCTGACTTTC	CASSEGAFPRSGANVLTF